Listed here are 10 T cell receptor beta chains from one sample, sequenced in a study of beta chain features in type 1 diabetes. The sequenced template was cDNA made from the entire isolated RNA. The method was immunoSEQ multiplex PCR; TCRdb's version includes in-frame clones alone and lacks a portion of them. The sample records approximately 400,000 clones, about 15% being singletons. The sample taken for sequencing was naive CD4+ T cells from blood. These receptors came from a woman between 18 and 30 years old in good health.

The V call is TRBV30, the J call TRBJ2-3; D possibly corresponds to TRBD2 (6 bases). The germline gives CDR1 GTSNPN, CDR2 SVGIG (reference sequence). The length of the CDR3 is 16 residues. The V end lost 3 bases, the J end lost 2 bases, and 18 bases lay between the germline ends. The CDR3 here is CAWSTQAGLSTDTQYF. The DNA of the CDR3 is TGTGCCTGGAGCACTCAGGCGGGACTTTCCACAGATACGCAGTATTTT. Based on the CDR3 plus reference TRBV30 and TRBJ2-3, the full variable domain is SQTIHQWPATLVQPVGSPLSLECTVEGTSNPNLYWYRQAAGRGLQLLFYSVGIGQISSEVPQNLSASRPQDRQFILSSKKLLLSDSGFYLCAWSTQAGLSTDTQYFGPGTRLTVL.

The chain recombines TRBV4-3 with TRBJ1-1; D remains ambiguous. V was clipped by 2 bases and J by 3 bases, with 13 bases between them. Germline values: CDR1 LGHNA, CDR2 YSLEER. The CDR3 loop spans 15 amino acids. The CDR3 DNA follows: TGCGCCAGCAGCCAATATCCAGATTCTGACACTGAAGCTTTCTTT. Its protein is CASSQYPDSDTEAFF.

The V call is TRBV28, the J call TRBJ2-1; maybe TRBD2 (6 bases). Per the germline V gene, CDR1 is MDHEN and CDR2 is SYDVKM. Trimming left V 2 bases short and J 6 bases short, with 17 bases between. There are 16 residues in the CDR3. The CDR3 nucleotides are TGTGCCAGCAGTTTACTAGGCGGAGGGGTGAGCAATGAGCAGTTCTTC. It codes for CASSLLGGGVSNEQFF.

The chain is built from TRBV7-3 and TRBJ2-1; 9 nucleotides match TRBD2. V lost 3 bases and J lost 9; bases outside the gene matches: 6. The CDR3 sequence is 14 residues long. The germline gives CDR1 SGHTA, CDR2 FQGTGA. The CDR3 loop is CASSFAGGPGEQFF. DNA for the CDR3: TGTGCCAGCAGCTTCGCGGGAGGGCCTGGTGAGCAGTTCTTC.

CDR3 nucleotides: TGTGCCAGCAGCTTACTAGGCTATGAGCAGTTCTTC. The encoded protein is CASSLLGYEQFF. The chain joins TRBV7-9 to TRBJ2-1; D is unresolved. V gave up 2 bases and J gave up 8 bases, with 7 bases separating them. The length of the CDR3 is 12 residues. Per germline, CDR1 SEHNR and CDR2 FQNEAQ (reference sequence).

This clone has just a few counts. The gene calls are TRBV5-1 and TRBJ2-1, with 16 bases that match TRBD2. Losses at the gene ends were 3 bases for V and 3 bases for J; bases not matched to a gene: 3. This CDR3 has 17 amino acids. The germline V gene has CDR1 SGHRS and CDR2 YFSETQ. The CDR3 sequence is CASSWGLAGGFYNEQFF. For the CDR3, the DNA is TGCGCCAGCAGCTGGGGACTAGCGGGGGGGTTCTACAATGAGCAGTTCTTC.

The rearrangement uses TRBV15 and TRBJ2-5; D not certain. Trimming took off 3 bases at V and 2 bases at J, with 13 bases between the two ends. The CDR3 contains 15 residues. Germline lookup yields CDR1 LNHNV and CDR2 YYDKDF (reference sequence). CDR3 in DNA: TGTGCCACCAGCAGGCCCCCGATCAGGCAAGAGACCCAGTACTTC. This sequence encodes CATSRPPIRQETQYF. The whole variable domain, remainder taken from reference TRBV15 and TRBJ2-5, is DAMVIQNPRYQVTQFGKPVTLSCSQTLNHNVMYWYQQKSSQAPKLLFHYYDKDFNNEADTPDNFQSRRPNTSFCFLDIRSPGLGDTAMYLCATSRPPIRQETQYFGPGTRLLVL.

This clone was counted a few times. The rearrangement links TRBV6-6 to TRBJ2-1, with 10 bases fitting TRBD2. The germline gives CDR1 MNHNY, CDR2 SVGAGI (reference sequence). The CDR3 sequence is 15 residues long. The V segment lost 6 bases and the J segment 9 bases; nucleotides outside the gene matches: 11. CDR3 in amino acids: CASRLTSGVRGEQFF. CDR3 in DNA: TGTGCCAGCAGACTCACTAGCGGGGTTAGGGGTGAGCAGTTCTTC.

There are a few counts of this clone. The rearrangement links TRBV30 to TRBJ1-4; D ambiguous. This CDR3 has 14 amino acids. Trimming removed 0 bases at V and 8 bases at J, with 13 bases between. From germline, CDR1 is GTSNPN and CDR2 SVGIG (reference sequence). The CDR3 region has the DNA TGTGCCTGGAGTGTAGGCTCAGGCCGGGAAAAACTGTTTTTT. It yields the protein CAWSVGSGREKLFF.

This clone appeared a few times. The chain links TRBV4-2 to TRBJ2-1, with 10 nucleotides matching TRBD2. Germline V gene sequence: CDR1 LGHNA, CDR2 YNFKEQ. Germline trimming cut 3 bases from V and 6 bases from J; bases unmatched to any gene: 5. This CDR3 is built from 15 residues. The CDR3 region is CASSHPSGSRNEQFF. Written as DNA, the CDR3 is TGTGCCAGCAGCCACCCTAGCGGGAGTCGCAATGAGCAGTTCTTC.